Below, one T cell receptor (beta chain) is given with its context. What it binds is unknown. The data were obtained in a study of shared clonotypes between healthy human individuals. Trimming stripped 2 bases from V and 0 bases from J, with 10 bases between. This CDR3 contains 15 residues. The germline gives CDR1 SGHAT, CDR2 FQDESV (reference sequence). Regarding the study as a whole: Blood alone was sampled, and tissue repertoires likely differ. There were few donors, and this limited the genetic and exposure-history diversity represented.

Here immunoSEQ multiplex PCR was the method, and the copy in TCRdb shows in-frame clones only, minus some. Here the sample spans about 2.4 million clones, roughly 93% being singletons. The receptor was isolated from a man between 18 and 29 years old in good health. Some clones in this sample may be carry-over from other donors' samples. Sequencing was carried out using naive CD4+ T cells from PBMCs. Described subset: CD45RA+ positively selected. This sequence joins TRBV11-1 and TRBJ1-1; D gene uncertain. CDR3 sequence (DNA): TGTGCCAGCAGCTTACGTCCCCTCATGAACACTGAAGCTTTCTTT. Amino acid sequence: CASSLRPLMNTEAFF.